Below are 4 T cell receptor beta chains sequenced from a single sample in a study of blood T cell repertoires in COVID-19. Sequencing was performed with immunoSEQ multiplex PCR; in TCRdb, only in-frame clones are kept and a portion is missing. The sample yields 250,000 or so clones, around 81% seen once. Sequencing was performed on PBMCs or T cells enriched from blood (not recorded which). The receptors come from a man aged 50 to 59 who had recovered from COVID-19.

This sequence joins TRBV5-1 and TRBJ1-2, with 8 bases matching TRBD1. V was pared by 4 bases and J by 4 bases, with 6 bases of the junction left unmatched. This CDR3 contains 14 residues. The V gene's germline CDR1 is SGHRS and CDR2 YFSETQ. CDR3 in DNA: TGCGCCAGCAGCCCCAGGACAGGGTCCTATGGCTACACCTTC. The encoded protein is CASSPRTGSYGYTF.

V is TRBV5-6 and J is TRBJ1-2, with a possible D match to TRBD1 (6 bases). V was shortened by 4 bases and J by 2 bases, with 15 bases between the two germline ends. The V gene's germline CDR1 is SGHDT and CDR2 YYEEEE. The CDR3 runs to 15 residues. Written as DNA, the CDR3 is TGTGCCAGCAGCCCCACACGAGGGGGAAACTATGGCTACACCTTC. Translating it yields CASSPTRGGNYGYTF.

This clone showed up just once. This sequence joins TRBV7-6 and TRBJ1-4; perhaps TRBD1 as D (5 bases). V was shortened by 6 bases and J by 8 bases, with 13 bases between the two germline ends. CDR3 length: 13 residues. In germline, CDR1 is SGHVS, CDR2 FNYEAQ. The DNA for the CDR3 is TGTGCCAGCAGGGAGGGAGGGGACGAAAAACTGTTTTTT. Translating it yields CASREGGDEKLFF.

The chain combines TRBV29-1 with TRBJ2-7, with 7 nucleotides matching TRBD1. The CDR3 contains 16 residues. In germline, CDR1 is SQVTM, CDR2 ANQGSEA. Trimming cost V 3 bases and J 0 bases; bases outside gene matches: 11. The DNA for the CDR3 is TGCAGCGTTGAGCTATTGCTACAGGGGCACTCCTACGAGCAGTACTTC. Its translation: CSVELLLQGHSYEQYF.